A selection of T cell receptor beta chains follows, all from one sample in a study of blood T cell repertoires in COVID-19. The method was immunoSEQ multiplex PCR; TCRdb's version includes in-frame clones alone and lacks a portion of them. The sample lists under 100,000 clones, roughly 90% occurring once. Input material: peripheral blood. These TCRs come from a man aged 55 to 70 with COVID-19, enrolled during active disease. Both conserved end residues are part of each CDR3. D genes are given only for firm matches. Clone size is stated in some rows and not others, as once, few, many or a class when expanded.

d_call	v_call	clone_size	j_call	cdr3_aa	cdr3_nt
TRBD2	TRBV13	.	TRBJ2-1	CASSSLAELSYNEQFF	TGTGCCAGCAGCTCCCTAGCGGAACTCTCCTACAATGAGCAGTTCTTC
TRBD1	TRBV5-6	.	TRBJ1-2	CASSWDRAGYTF	TGTGCCAGCAGCTGGGACAGGGCAGGCTACACCTTC
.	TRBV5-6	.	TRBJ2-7	CASSSGLGTYEQYF	TGTGCCAGCAGCTCGGGACTTGGGACCTACGAGCAGTACTTC
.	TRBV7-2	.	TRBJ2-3	CASSLGGPSDTQYF	TGTGCCAGCAGCTTGGGGGGGCCTTCAGATACGCAGTATTTT
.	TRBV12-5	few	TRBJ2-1	CASAPLQGNNEQFF	TGTGCTAGTGCCCCCCTACAGGGCAACAATGAGCAGTTCTTC
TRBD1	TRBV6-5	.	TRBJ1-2	CASSPRQGASKGYTF	TGTGCCAGCAGTCCCCGACAGGGGGCGTCGAAAGGCTACACCTTC
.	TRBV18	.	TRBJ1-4	CASSPGDEKLFF	TGTGCCAGCTCACCCGGGGATGAAAAACTGTTTTTT
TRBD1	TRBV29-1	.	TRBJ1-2	CSVAGQGYGYTF	TGCAGCGTCGCGGGACAGGGATATGGCTACACCTTC
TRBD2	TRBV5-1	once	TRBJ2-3	CASSFGLAGGWTDTQYF	TGCGCCAGCAGCTTCGGACTAGCGGGAGGTTGGACAGATACGCAGTATTTT
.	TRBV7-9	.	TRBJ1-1	CASSLQQGGYTEAFF	TGTGCCAGCAGCTTACAACAGGGAGGGTACACTGAAGCTTTCTTT
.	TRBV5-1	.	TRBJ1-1	CASSPPGQWNTEAFF	TGCGCCAGCAGCCCGCCGGGACAATGGAACACTGAAGCTTTCTTT
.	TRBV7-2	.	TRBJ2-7	CASTRGGGYEQYF	TGTGCCAGCACGCGGGGAGGCGGATACGAGCAGTACTTC
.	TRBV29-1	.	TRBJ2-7	CSFGTNSHEQYF	TGCAGCTTTGGAACAAACAGCCACGAGCAGTACTTC
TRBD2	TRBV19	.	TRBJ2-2	CASSPRGAGGPTGELFF	TGTGCCAGTAGTCCCCGCGGAGCGGGAGGGCCGACCGGGGAGCTGTTTTTT
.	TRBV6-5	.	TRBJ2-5	CASSYSTTGDWETQYF	TGTGCCAGCAGTTACTCGACGACAGGCGATTGGGAGACCCAGTACTTC
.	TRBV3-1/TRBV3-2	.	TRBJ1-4	CASSQAGGQEKLFF	TGTGCCAGCAGCCAAGCGGGGGGCCAGGAAAAACTGTTTTTT
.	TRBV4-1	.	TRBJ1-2	CASSQTGENYGYTF	TGCGCCAGCAGCCAAACGGGGGAGAACTATGGCTACACCTTC
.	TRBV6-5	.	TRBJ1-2	CASSLQGQGAAGYTF	TGTGCCAGCAGCTTACAGGGTCAGGGAGCGGCGGGCTACACCTTC
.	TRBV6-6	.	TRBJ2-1	CASSPYNEQFF	TGTGCCAGCAGCCCATACAATGAGCAGTTCTTC
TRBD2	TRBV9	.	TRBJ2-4	CASSVKILTSGSRYIQYF	TGTGCCAGCAGCGTTAAGATTTTAACTAGCGGGAGTAGATACATTCAGTACTTC
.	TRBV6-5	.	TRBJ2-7	CASSYWGQGGYEQYF	TGTGCCAGCAGTTACTGGGGTCAGGGAGGATACGAGCAGTACTTC
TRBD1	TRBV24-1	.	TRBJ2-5	CATSDPRQGVETQYF	TGTGCCACCAGTGACCCCAGGCAGGGGGTAGAGACCCAGTACTTC
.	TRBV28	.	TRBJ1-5	CASRREQGGRLGQPQHF	TGTGCCAGCAGGCGGGAACAGGGAGGGAGGCTTGGTCAGCCCCAGCATTTT
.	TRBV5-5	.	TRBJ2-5	CASSFASEGETQYF	TGTGCCAGCAGCTTCGCCTCAGAGGGAGAGACCCAGTACTTC
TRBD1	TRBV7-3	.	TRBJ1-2	CASSSDRDPYGYTF	TGTGCCAGCAGCTCGGACAGGGACCCCTATGGCTACACCTTC
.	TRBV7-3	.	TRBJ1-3	CASSPGLSEDTIYF	TGTGCCAGCAGCCCTGGACTATCCGAAGACACCATATATTTT
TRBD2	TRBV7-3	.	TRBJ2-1	CASSPLAGGTNEQFF	TGTGCCAGCAGCCCGTTAGCGGGAGGGACGAATGAGCAGTTCTTC
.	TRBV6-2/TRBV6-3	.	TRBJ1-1	CASSGGLMNTEAFF	TGTGCCAGCAGTGGGGGACTGATGAACACTGAAGCTTTCTTT
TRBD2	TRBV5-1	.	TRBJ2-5	CASSGAGAAETQYF	TGCGCCAGCAGCGGAGCGGGAGCGGCAGAGACCCAGTACTTC
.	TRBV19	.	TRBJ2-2	CASSVSHSTGELFF	TGTGCCAGTAGTGTCTCTCACTCCACCGGGGAGCTGTTTTTT
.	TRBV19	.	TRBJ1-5	CASSIGNSNQPQHF	TGTGCCAGTAGTATTGGCAATAGCAATCAGCCCCAGCATTTT
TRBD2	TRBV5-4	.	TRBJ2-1	CASSLGTSGSYEQFF	TGTGCCAGCAGCTTAGGGACTAGCGGGAGCTATGAGCAGTTCTTC
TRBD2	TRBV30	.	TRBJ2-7	CAWEPGLAGFYEQYF	TGTGCCTGGGAACCCGGACTAGCGGGATTCTACGAGCAGTACTTC
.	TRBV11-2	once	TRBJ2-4	CASSTNRVNIQYF	TGTGCCAGCAGCACCAATCGGGTAAACATTCAGTACTTC
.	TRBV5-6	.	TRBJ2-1	CASSLDGAELEQFF	TGTGCCAGCAGCTTGGACGGAGCGGAGCTTGAGCAGTTCTTC
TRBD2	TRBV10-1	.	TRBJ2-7	CASRASGTYEQYF	TGCGCCAGCCGGGCTAGCGGAACCTACGAGCAGTACTTC
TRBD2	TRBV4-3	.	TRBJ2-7	CASSQGLAETYEQYF	TGCGCCAGCAGCCAAGGGCTAGCGGAGACCTACGAGCAGTACTTC
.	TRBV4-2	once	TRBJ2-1	CASSQTDNEQFF	TGTGCCAGCAGCCAAACGGACAATGAGCAGTTCTTC
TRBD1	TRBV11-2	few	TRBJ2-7	CASSLDRVTGGYEQYF	TGTGCCAGCAGCTTAGATCGAGTGACAGGGGGCTACGAGCAGTACTTC
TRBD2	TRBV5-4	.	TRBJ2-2	CASSWIAGGPSGELFF	TGTGCCAGCAGCTGGATAGCGGGAGGGCCCAGCGGGGAGCTGTTTTTT
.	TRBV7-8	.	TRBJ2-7	CASSLGGTDLSYEQYF	TGTGCCAGCAGCTTAGGCGGCACCGACCTCTCCTACGAGCAGTACTTC
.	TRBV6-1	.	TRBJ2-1	CASSEVAGSSYNEQFF	TGTGCCAGCAGTGAAGTGGCGGGAAGCTCCTACAATGAGCAGTTCTTC
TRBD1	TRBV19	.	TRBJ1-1	CASNFDRGENTEAFF	TGTGCCAGTAATTTCGACAGGGGGGAGAACACTGAAGCTTTCTTT
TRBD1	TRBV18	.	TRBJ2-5	CASSYSGGRETQYF	TGTGCCAGCTCATACTCAGGGGGCCGGGAGACCCAGTACTTC
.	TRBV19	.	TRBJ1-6	CASGTSGAYNSPLHF	TGTGCCAGTGGGACATCAGGAGCCTATAATTCACCCCTCCACTTT